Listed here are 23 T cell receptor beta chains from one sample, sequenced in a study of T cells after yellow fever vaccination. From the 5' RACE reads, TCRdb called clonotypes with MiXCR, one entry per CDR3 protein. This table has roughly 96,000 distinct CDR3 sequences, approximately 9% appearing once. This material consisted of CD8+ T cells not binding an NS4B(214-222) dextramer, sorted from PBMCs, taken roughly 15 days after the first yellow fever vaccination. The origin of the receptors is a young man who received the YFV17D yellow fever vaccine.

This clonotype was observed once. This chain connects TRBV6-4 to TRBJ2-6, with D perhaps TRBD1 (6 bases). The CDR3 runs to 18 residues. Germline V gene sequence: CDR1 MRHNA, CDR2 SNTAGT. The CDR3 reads CTFCMAGTRGSGANVLTF. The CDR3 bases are TGTACCTTCTGTATGGCCGGGACAAGGGGCTCTGGGGCCAACGTCCTGACTTTC.

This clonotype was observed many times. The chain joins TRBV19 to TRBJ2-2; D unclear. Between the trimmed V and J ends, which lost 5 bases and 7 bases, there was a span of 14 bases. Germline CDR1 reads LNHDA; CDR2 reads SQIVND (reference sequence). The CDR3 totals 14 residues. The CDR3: CASSVLPRSGELFF. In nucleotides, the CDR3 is TGTGCCAGTAGTGTCCTACCGAGGAGCGGGGAGCTGTTTTTT.

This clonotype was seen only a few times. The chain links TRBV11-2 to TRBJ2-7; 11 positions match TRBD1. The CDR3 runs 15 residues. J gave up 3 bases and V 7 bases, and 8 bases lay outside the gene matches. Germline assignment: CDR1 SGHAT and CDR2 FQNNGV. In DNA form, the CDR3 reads TGTGCCAGCACCCTGGGACAGGGGGTACTCTACGAGCAGTACTTC. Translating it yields CASTLGQGVLYEQYF.

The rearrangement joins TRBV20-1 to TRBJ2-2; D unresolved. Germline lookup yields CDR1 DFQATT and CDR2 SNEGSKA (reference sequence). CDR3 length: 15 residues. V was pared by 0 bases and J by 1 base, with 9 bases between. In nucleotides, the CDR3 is TGCAGTGCTAGAGATCATGGTGGGAACACCGGGGAGCTGTTTTTT. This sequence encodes CSARDHGGNTGELFF.

For the CDR3, the DNA is TGTGCCAGCAGCTTAAATATAGTGGGCAGGGGGCCATCTGGGGCCAACGTCCTGACTTTC. It yields the protein CASSLNIVGRGPSGANVLTF. The V and J genes are TRBV11-1 and TRBJ2-6; 8 bases fit TRBD1. CDR1 and CDR2 (germline): SGHAT, FQDESV (reference sequence). With V trimmed by 2 bases and J by 1 base, 13 bases remained unmatched. The CDR3 is made up of 20 amino acids. Complete variable domain (other parts from reference TRBV11-1 and TRBJ2-6): EAEVAQSPRYKITEKSQAVAFWCDPISGHATLYWYRQILGQGPELLVQFQDESVVDDSQLPKDRFSAERLKGVDSTLKIQPAELGDSAMYLCASSLNIVGRGPSGANVLTFGAGSRLTVL.

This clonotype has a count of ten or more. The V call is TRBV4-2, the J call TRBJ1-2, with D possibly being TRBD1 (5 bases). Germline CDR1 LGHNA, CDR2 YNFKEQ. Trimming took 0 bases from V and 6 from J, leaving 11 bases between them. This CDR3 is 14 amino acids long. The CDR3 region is CASSQDKGADGYTF. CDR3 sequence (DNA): TGTGCCAGCAGCCAAGATAAAGGGGCGGATGGCTACACCTTC.

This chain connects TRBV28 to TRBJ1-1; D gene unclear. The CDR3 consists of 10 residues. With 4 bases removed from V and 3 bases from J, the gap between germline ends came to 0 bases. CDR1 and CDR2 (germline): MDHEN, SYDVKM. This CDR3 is CASSYTEAFF. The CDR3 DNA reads TGTGCCAGCAGTTACACTGAAGCTTTCTTT.

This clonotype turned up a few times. For the CDR3, the DNA is TGTGCCACCAGGTCGGGCCCCGGGCGCACAGATACGCAGTATTTT. Its protein product is CATRSGPGRTDTQYF. V usage is TRBV24-1 and J usage is TRBJ2-3; D not resolved. Germline lookup yields CDR1 KGHDR and CDR2 SFDVKD. V was pared by 7 bases and J by 1 base, with 14 bases between. The CDR3 sequence is 15 residues long.

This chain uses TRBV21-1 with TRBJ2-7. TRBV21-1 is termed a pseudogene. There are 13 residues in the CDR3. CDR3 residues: CASSKAPSYEQYV. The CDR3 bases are TGTGCCAGCAGCAAAGCCCCCTCCTACGAGCAGTACGTC.

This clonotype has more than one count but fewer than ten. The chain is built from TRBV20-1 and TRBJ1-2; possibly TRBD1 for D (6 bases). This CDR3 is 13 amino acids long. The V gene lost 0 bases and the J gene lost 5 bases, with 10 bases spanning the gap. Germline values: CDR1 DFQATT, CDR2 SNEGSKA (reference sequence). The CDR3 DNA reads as TGCAGTGCTAGAGAGGGGGCAGGGTATGGCTACACCTTC. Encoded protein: CSAREGAGYGYTF.

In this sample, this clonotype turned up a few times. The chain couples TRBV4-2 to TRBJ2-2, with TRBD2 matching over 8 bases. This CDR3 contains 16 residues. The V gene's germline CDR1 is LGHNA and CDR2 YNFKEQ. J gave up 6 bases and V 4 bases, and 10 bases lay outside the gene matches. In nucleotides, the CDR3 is TGTGCCAGCAGCCCCCGGGGGGGGGAACTGGCCGGGGAGCTGTTTTTT. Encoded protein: CASSPRGGELAGELFF.

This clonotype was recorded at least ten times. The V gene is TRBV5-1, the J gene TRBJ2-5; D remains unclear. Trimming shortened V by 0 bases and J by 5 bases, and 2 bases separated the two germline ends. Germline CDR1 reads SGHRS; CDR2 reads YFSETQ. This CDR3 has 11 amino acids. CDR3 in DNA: TGCGCCAGCAGCTTGGAGGAGACCCAGTACTTC. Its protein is CASSLEETQYF.

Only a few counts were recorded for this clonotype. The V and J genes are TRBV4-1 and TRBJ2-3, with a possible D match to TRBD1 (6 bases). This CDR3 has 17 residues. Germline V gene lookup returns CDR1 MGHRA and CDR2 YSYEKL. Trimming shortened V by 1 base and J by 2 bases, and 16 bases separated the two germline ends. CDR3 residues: CASSQVADRPFTDTQYF. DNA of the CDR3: TGCGCCAGCAGCCAAGTCGCGGACAGACCTTTCACAGATACGCAGTATTTT.

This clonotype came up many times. This CDR3 reads CRAGGGNQPQHF. The CDR3 coding sequence is TGCAGGGCGGGAGGGGGGAATCAGCCCCAGCATTTT. J is TRBJ1-5 and V is TRBV20-1; D may be TRBD1 (6 bases). The CDR3 totals 12 residues. Germline CDR1 reads DFQATT; CDR2 reads SNEGSKA (reference sequence).

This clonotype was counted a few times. CDR3 sequence: CASSFSGQPQHF. The CDR3 nucleotides read TGTGCCAGCAGCTTCAGCGGCCAGCCCCAGCATTTT. This chain uses TRBV7-6 with TRBJ1-5; D ambiguous. The CDR3 extends over 12 amino acids. Germline assignment: CDR1 SGHVS and CDR2 FNYEAQ. The V and J ends lost 3 bases and 7 bases respectively, with 7 bases between them.

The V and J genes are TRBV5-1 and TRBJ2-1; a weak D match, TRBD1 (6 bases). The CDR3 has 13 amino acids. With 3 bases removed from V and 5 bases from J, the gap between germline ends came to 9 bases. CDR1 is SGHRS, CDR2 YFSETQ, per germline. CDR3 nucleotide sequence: TGCGCCAGCAGCTGGACAGCAGACAATGAGCAGTTCTTC. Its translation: CASSWTADNEQFF.

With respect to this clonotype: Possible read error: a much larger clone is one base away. CDR3 nucleotides: TGTGCCAGCAGTCCCCATGCGGGACCGAACACCGGGGAGCTGTTTTTT. Translated: CASSPHAGPNTGELFF. The V call is TRBV12-3 or TRBV12-4, the J call TRBJ2-2; weak D call: TRBD2 (6 bases). Deletions cut 5 bases from V and 0 bases from J, with 13 bases between. This CDR3 has 16 residues.

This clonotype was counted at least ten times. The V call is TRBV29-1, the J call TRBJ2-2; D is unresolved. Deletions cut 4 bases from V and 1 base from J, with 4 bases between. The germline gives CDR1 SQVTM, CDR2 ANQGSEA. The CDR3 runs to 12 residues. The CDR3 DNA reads TGCAGCGTTGTAATGAACACCGGGGAGCTGTTTTTT. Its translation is CSVVMNTGELFF.

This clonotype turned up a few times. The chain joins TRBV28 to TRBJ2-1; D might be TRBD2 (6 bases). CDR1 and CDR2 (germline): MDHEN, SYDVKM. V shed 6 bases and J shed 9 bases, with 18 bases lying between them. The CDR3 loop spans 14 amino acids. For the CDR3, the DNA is TGTGCCAGCAGAGACCCGGGGATGGGAGGTGAGCAGTTCTTC. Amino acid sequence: CASRDPGMGGEQFF.

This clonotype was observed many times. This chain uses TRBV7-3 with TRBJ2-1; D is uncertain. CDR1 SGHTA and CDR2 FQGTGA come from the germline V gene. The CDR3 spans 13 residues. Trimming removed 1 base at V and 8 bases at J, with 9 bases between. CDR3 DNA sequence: TGTGCCAGCAGCTTAAAGATGGGTGATGAGCAGTTCTTC. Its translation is CASSLKMGDEQFF. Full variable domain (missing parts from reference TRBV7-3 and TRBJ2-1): GAGVSQTPSNKVTEKGKYVELRCDPISGHTALYWYRQSLGQGPEFLIYFQGTGAADDSGLPNDRFFAVRPEGSVSTLKIQRTERGDSAVYLCASSLKMGDEQFFGPGTRLTVL.

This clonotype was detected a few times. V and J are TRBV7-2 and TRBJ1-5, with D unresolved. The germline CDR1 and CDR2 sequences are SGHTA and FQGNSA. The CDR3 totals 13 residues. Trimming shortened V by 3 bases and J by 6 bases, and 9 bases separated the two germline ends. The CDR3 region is CASSFRPLQPQHF. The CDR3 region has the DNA TGTGCCAGCAGCTTTCGCCCACTTCAGCCCCAGCATTTT.

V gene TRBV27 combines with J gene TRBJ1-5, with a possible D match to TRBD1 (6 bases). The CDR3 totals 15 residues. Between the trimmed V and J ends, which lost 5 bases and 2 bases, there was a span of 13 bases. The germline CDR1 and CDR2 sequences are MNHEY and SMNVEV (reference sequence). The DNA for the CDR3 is TGTGCCAGCAGTCGGGGGGCCTGGGGCAATCAGCCCCAGCATTTT. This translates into CASSRGAWGNQPQHF.

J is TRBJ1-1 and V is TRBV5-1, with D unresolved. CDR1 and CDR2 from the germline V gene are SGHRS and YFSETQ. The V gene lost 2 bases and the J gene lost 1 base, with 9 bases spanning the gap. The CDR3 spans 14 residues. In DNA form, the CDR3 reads TGCGCCAGCAGCTTATATACAGAGAACACTGAAGCTTTCTTT. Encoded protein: CASSLYTENTEAFF.